This T cell receptor beta chain came from a study of blood T cells in healthy people across ages. Alongside a J-beta primer mix, a sample-barcoded 5' primer served in a second PCR lasting roughly 7 to 11 cycles. TCRdb ran MiXCR on the 5' RACE reads and lists one entry per CDR3 protein. The sample includes about 1.1 million distinct CDR3 sequences, 35% to 40% seen only once; the top ten take less than 15%. This clonotype showed up just once. What was sequenced was blood. The TCR comes from a man between 18 and 29 years old in good health.

In DNA form, the CDR3 reads TGTGCCAGCAGCCCAACGCCCCGGACAGGGGTTTCCCTGAACACTGAAGCTTTCTTT. Translation: CASSPTPRTGVSLNTEAFF. V and J are TRBV5-4 and TRBJ1-1, with 9 nucleotides matching TRBD1. Trimming at V came to 4 bases and at J to 0 bases, leaving 16 bases not matched to a gene. The CDR3 spans 19 residues. Germline assignment: CDR1 SGHNT and CDR2 YYREEE (reference sequence).